One sample yielded the 19 T cell receptor beta chains listed below, sequenced in a study of PD-1 blockade in classical Hodgkin lymphoma. TCRdb keeps only in-frame clones here, not all; method: immunoSEQ multiplex PCR. Counted here are tens of thousands of clones, approximately 91% occurring once; the ten biggest clones make up approximately 4.9%. Stated time point: newly diagnosed, previously untreated cHL patient sample. The sample was peripheral blood mononuclear cells (PBMCs). All receptors derive from a human donor with classical Hodgkin lymphoma.

The chain links TRBV6-1 to TRBJ2-1; D is uncertain. Germline V gene sequence: CDR1 MNHNS, CDR2 SASEGT. This CDR3 spans 15 amino acids. V was shortened by 0 bases and J by 5 bases, with 11 bases between the two germline ends. CDR3 residues: CASSEARSSNNEQFF. The CDR3 region has the DNA TGTGCCAGCAGTGAAGCAAGGTCTTCCAACAATGAGCAGTTCTTC.

The V gene is TRBV28, the J gene TRBJ2-1; perhaps TRBD1 as D (6 bases). The germline V gene encodes CDR1 MDHEN and CDR2 SYDVKM. This CDR3 has 16 amino acids. The V end lost 2 bases, the J end lost 0 bases, and 11 bases lay between the germline ends. In nucleotides, the CDR3 is TGTGCCAGCAGTTTAAACGGGGACATCTCCTACAATGAGCAGTTCTTC. Translation: CASSLNGDISYNEQFF.

The chain has TRBV19 and TRBJ2-1; TRBD2 aligns across 12 bases. Germline V gene sequence: CDR1 LNHDA, CDR2 SQIVND (reference sequence). CDR3 length: 14 amino acids. The J segment lost 9 bases and the V segment lost 6 bases, leaving 6 bases of the junction unmatched. For the CDR3, the DNA is TGTGCCAGTAGGCGACTAGCGGGAGAGGTTGAGCAGTTCTTC. This codes for CASRRLAGEVEQFF. Full variable domain (rest looked up from reference TRBV19 and TRBJ2-1): DGGITQSPKYLFRKEGQNVTLSCEQNLNHDAMYWYRQDPGQGLRLIYYSQIVNDFQKGDIAEGYSVSREKKESFPLTVTSAQKNPTAFYLCASRRLAGEVEQFFGPGTRLTVL.

This chain joins TRBV5-6 and TRBJ1-3; D is possibly TRBD1 (5 bases). V was cut by 4 bases and J by 0 bases, with 11 bases left in between. Germline CDR1 reads SGHDT; CDR2 reads YYEEEE. This CDR3 region has 15 residues. This CDR3 reads CASSLGHRSGNTIYF. Here the CDR3 DNA reads TGTGCCAGCAGCCTAGGACATCGCTCTGGAAACACCATATATTTT.

This clone was seen a single time. V is TRBV6-5 and J is TRBJ2-7; the D gene is possibly TRBD1 (7 bases). The CDR3 consists of 12 residues. CDR1 and CDR2 from the germline V gene are MNHEY and SVGAGI. The V end was cut by 6 bases, the J end by 7 bases, with 13 bases between. The CDR3 DNA reads TGTGCCAGCAGCGAATCAGGGGGGGAGCAGTACTTC. Translating it yields CASSESGGEQYF.

This chain joins TRBV10-1 and TRBJ2-3; D perhaps matches TRBD2 (6 bases). V shed 4 bases and J shed 0 bases, with 14 bases lying between them. Germline V gene lookup returns CDR1 WNHNN and CDR2 SYGVQD (reference sequence). This CDR3 spans 16 amino acids. DNA of the CDR3: TGCGCCAGCAGTGGTTTAGGCGGGAAGAGCACAGATACGCAGTATTTT. Translating it yields CASSGLGGKSTDTQYF.

V usage is TRBV9 and J usage is TRBJ2-5; no reliable D call. Trimming cost V 4 bases and J 8 bases, with 9 bases left between them. Germline V gives CDR1 SGDLS, CDR2 YYNGEE. This CDR3 comprises 11 residues. CDR3 DNA: TGTGCCAGCAGCCCCGGTTCCACCCAGTACTTC. Translating it yields CASSPGSTQYF.

CDR3 sequence reads: CASSLALSSYEQYF. Here the CDR3 DNA reads TGTGCCAGCAGCTTAGCGTTGAGCTCCTACGAGCAGTACTTC. The rearrangement links TRBV11-2 to TRBJ2-7; D remains ambiguous. In germline, CDR1 is SGHAT, CDR2 FQNNGV. V dropped 1 base and J dropped 0 bases, with 7 bases sitting between them. The CDR3 is 14 amino acids.

The rearrangement uses TRBV14 and TRBJ1-2; 7 bases are shared with TRBD1. The CDR3 is 14 amino acids. The germline CDR1 and CDR2 sequences are SGHDN and FVKESK. V lost 4 bases, J lost 4 bases, and 6 bases stayed unmatched. This chain's CDR3 is CASSRTAGGYGYTF. The CDR3 DNA is TGTGCCAGCAGCCGAACGGCAGGGGGCTATGGCTACACCTTC.

This chain joins TRBV4-1 and TRBJ2-7; D not resolved. V was cut by 0 bases and J by 5 bases, with 11 bases left in between. This CDR3 is built from 14 residues. CDR1 and CDR2 (germline): MGHRA, YSYEKL. CDR3 coding DNA: TGCGCCAGCAGCCAAGATGGGCGGATAAACGAGCAGTACTTC. As protein: CASSQDGRINEQYF.

The chain joins TRBV7-9 to TRBJ1-1; TRBD1 matches 7 bases. Trimming cost V 5 bases and J 1 base; bases outside gene matches: 10. Germline CDR1 reads SEHNR; CDR2 reads FQNEAQ (reference sequence). The CDR3 loop spans 16 amino acids. The CDR3 protein is CASSLRPAGGNTEAFF. The CDR3 bases are TGTGCCAGCAGCCTTCGCCCCGCAGGGGGGAACACTGAAGCTTTCTTT.

CDR3 sequence reads: CASSLAPGVGTEAFF. The CDR3 nucleotides read TGCGCCAGCAGCTTGGCCCCGGGGGTAGGGACTGAAGCTTTCTTT. The chain employs TRBV5-1 and TRBJ1-1, with a weak D call TRBD1 (5 bases). V was cut by 0 bases and J by 5 bases, with 14 bases left in between. The CDR3 consists of 15 residues. Germline-derived CDR1 and CDR2 are SGHRS and YFSETQ.

This chain links TRBV6-1 with TRBJ2-7; a weak D match, TRBD1 (7 bases). With 8 bases removed from V and 3 bases from J, the gap between germline ends came to 14 bases. Germline V lookup: CDR1 MNHNS, CDR2 SASEGT. The CDR3 extends over 13 amino acids. Here the CDR3 DNA reads TGTGCCAGCGGCAGGGGGGCCTACTACGAGCAGTACTTC. This sequence encodes CASGRGAYYEQYF.

This rearrangement joins TRBV7-6 to TRBJ2-7; weak D call: TRBD1 (5 bases). V was cut by 5 bases and J by 7 bases, with 15 bases left in between. Germline CDR1 is SGHVS and CDR2 is FNYEAQ. The CDR3 sequence is 13 residues long. The DNA for the CDR3 is TGTGCCAGCAGCCCCGGCAGGGTCTATGAGCAGTACGTC. Amino acid sequence: CASSPGRVYEQYV.

The V and J genes are TRBV9 and TRBJ2-3; D gene uncertain. CDR3 length equals 12 residues. Trimming pared 3 bases from V and 8 bases from J, leaving 10 bases between. Germline CDR1 SGDLS, CDR2 YYNGEE. Here the CDR3 reads CASSAVGRTQYF. CDR3 nucleotide sequence: TGTGCCAGCAGCGCCGTTGGACGTACGCAGTATTTT.

The V call is TRBV5-4, the J call TRBJ2-3; TRBD2 aligns across 15 bases. The CDR3 extends over 16 amino acids. V lost 4 bases and J lost 5; bases outside the gene matches: 5. Germline V gene lookup returns CDR1 SGHNT and CDR2 YYREEE (reference sequence). DNA of the CDR3: TGTGCCAGCAGCATGCCGGGACTAGCGGGAGGAGATACGCAGTATTTT. Translating it yields CASSMPGLAGGDTQYF.

This chain uses TRBV6-1 with TRBJ2-1; 10 nucleotides match TRBD2. The V segment lost 6 bases and the J segment 2 bases; nucleotides outside the gene matches: 4. From germline, CDR1 is MNHNS and CDR2 SASEGT. CDR3 length: 15 residues. CDR3 in DNA: TGTGCCAGCAGACCACTAGCGGGGACCTACAATGAGCAGTTCTTC. Protein sequence: CASRPLAGTYNEQFF.

This chain connects TRBV27 to TRBJ2-1; D is perhaps TRBD2 (5 bases). CDR3 length: 12 residues. V lost 3 bases, J lost 6 bases, and 6 bases lay in between. In germline, CDR1 is MNHEY, CDR2 SMNVEV (reference sequence). This CDR3 reads CASSFRGNEQFF. CDR3 nucleotide sequence: TGTGCCAGCAGTTTCCGGGGCAATGAGCAGTTCTTC.

The chain carries TRBV13 and TRBJ2-3; D might be TRBD2 (6 bases). The CDR3 runs to 14 residues. The germline V gene encodes CDR1 PRHDT and CDR2 FYEKMQ (reference sequence). Trimming stripped 4 bases from V and 0 bases from J, with 8 bases between. The CDR3 sequence is CASSSTRSTDTQYF. CDR3 DNA: TGTGCCAGCAGCTCGACTAGGAGCACAGATACGCAGTATTTT.